This T cell receptor beta chain stems from a study of T-cell memory formation after mild COVID-19. Study-level results: While clones contracting from day 15 to 85 were balanced between CD4 and CD8, later expanders leaned CD4+.

TCRdb passed the 5' RACE reads through MiXCR, listing each CDR3 protein once. The sample records 350,000 to 500,000 distinct CDR3 sequences, roughly 18% being singletons. V lost 6 bases and J 6 bases, leaving 22 bases between the germline ends. Germline CDR1 MNHEY, CDR2 SVGAGI. The CDR3 is 16 residues long. About this clonotype: Its antigen is currently unknown.

J is TRBJ2-3 and V is TRBV6-5; tentative D call: TRBD1 (6 bases). This TCR was recovered from a man aged 18 to 30 who had mild COVID-19 (a few samples of this study predate the infection). Cell type and time point are not known. The specimen was PBMCs or a T cell subset sorted from them (not recorded which). The CDR3 DNA is TGTGCCAGCAGGGGGGCCTCGCGGGCACGGCGGGATACGCAGTATTTT. Its protein product is CASRGASRARRDTQYF.